These 22 T cell receptor beta chains came from one sample sequenced in a study of OX40 agonist ivuxolimab in advanced cancers. TCRdb's copy holds only in-frame clones and misses some; the assay was immunoSEQ multiplex PCR. The top ten hold roughly 1.6% of the sample, which has about 90,000 clones, roughly nine tenths seen once. The sequencing here drew on CD4+ or CD8+ T cells sorted from blood, taken in a trial of the OX40 agonist ivuxolimab. The source of these receptors is an adult with an advanced solid tumor such as melanoma, head and neck, liver or kidney cancer.

The chain uses TRBV6-4 and TRBJ2-3; D may match TRBD1 or TRBD2 (5 bases each). CDR1 and CDR2 from the germline V gene are MRHNA and SNTAGT. The V gene lost 6 bases and the J gene lost 4 bases, with 14 bases spanning the gap. The CDR3 totals 14 residues. DNA for the CDR3: TGTGCCAGCAGCCCCTGGGACGGGGCAGATACGCAGTATTTT. Protein product: CASSPWDGADTQYF.

This chain joins TRBV5-1 and TRBJ1-1; TRBD1 matches 7 bases. The germline V gene encodes CDR1 SGHRS and CDR2 YFSETQ. The CDR3 runs to 15 residues. The trim removed 3 bases at V and 0 bases at J, leaving 5 bases unmatched. As DNA, the CDR3 is TGCGCCAGCAGCTCGGGACAGATCTTGAACACTGAAGCTTTCTTT. This codes for CASSSGQILNTEAFF. Full variable domain (outside the CDR3, taken from reference TRBV5-1 and TRBJ1-1): KAGVTQTPRYLIKTRGQQVTLSCSPISGHRSVSWYQQTPGQGLQFLFEYFSETQRNKGNFPGRFSGRQFSNSRSEMNVSTLELGDSALYLCASSSGQILNTEAFFGQGTRLTVV.

The chain combines TRBV19 with TRBJ2-3; 8 bases agree with TRBD1. The CDR3 runs to 15 residues. CDR1 and CDR2 from the germline V gene are LNHDA and SQIVND (reference sequence). V trimming: 9 bases; J trimming: 2 bases; junction bases outside the gene matches: 10. DNA for the CDR3: TGTGCCAGCAGAACTGGACAGGGAATCACAGATACGCAGTATTTT. Its protein is CASRTGQGITDTQYF.

The chain is built from TRBV1 and TRBJ2-7; the DNA was not used to check the table's D call, TRBD1. TRBV1 is a pseudogene locus. This CDR3 contains 15 residues. The CDR3, as DNA: TGCACCAGCAGCCCGACCCGGGACATCTTCTACGAGCAGTACTTC. Translating it yields CTSSPTRDIFYEQYF.

V is TRBV27 and J is TRBJ2-3, with no clear D. Germline V gives CDR1 MNHEY, CDR2 SMNVEV (reference sequence). Trimming left V 1 base short and J 4 bases short, with 3 bases between. The CDR3 is made up of 12 amino acids. CDR3: CASSLFPDTQYF. The DNA of the CDR3 is TGTGCCAGCAGTTTATTTCCAGATACGCAGTATTTT.

This clone showed up just once. This sequence joins TRBV6-6 and TRBJ1-5, with 12 bases that match TRBD1. V gave up 5 bases and J gave up 6 bases; unmatched junction bases: 5. The CDR3 spans 15 residues. Germline CDR1 MNHNY, CDR2 SVGAGI (reference sequence). The CDR3 reads CASSTGQGASQPQHF. The CDR3 coding sequence is TGTGCCAGCAGTACGGGACAGGGGGCTTCTCAGCCCCAGCATTTT.

The chain couples TRBV30 to TRBJ1-2, with D unresolved. The CDR3 loop spans 10 amino acids. Germline assignment: CDR1 GTSNPN and CDR2 SVGIG (reference sequence). V lost 7 bases, J lost 1 base, and 4 bases lay in between. This CDR3 reads CASYNYGYTF. The CDR3 DNA follows: TGTGCCTCCTATAACTATGGCTACACCTTC.

This chain joins TRBV21-1 and TRBJ2-2. TRBV21-1 represents a pseudogene. This CDR3 spans 16 amino acids. The CDR3 coding sequence is TGTGCCAGCAGCAAACGTTCCGGACCTAACACCGGGGAGCTGTTTTTT. The encoded protein is CASSKRSGPNTGELFF.

This clone came up once. The V gene is TRBV2, the J gene TRBJ2-3; D possibly corresponds to TRBD2 (5 bases). V lost 7 bases and J lost 4, with 9 bases in between. Germline V lookup: CDR1 SNHLY, CDR2 FYNNEI. The CDR3 covers 12 residues. The CDR3 is CASTRGSDTQYF. The CDR3 DNA reads TGTGCCAGCACTCGAGGGTCAGATACGCAGTATTTT.

The chain uses TRBV4-2 and TRBJ1-5; TRBD1 matches 9 bases. With V trimmed by 5 bases and J by 3 bases, 8 bases remained unmatched. This CDR3 contains 16 residues. The germline CDR1 and CDR2 sequences are LGHNA and YNFKEQ. The CDR3 here is CASSESGTGFNQPQHF. Here the CDR3 DNA reads TGTGCCAGCAGCGAATCCGGGACAGGGTTCAATCAGCCCCAGCATTTT.

CDR3 in amino acids: CASSPPNGKHSGNTIYF. The CDR3, as DNA: TGTGCCAGCTCACCACCGAACGGGAAACACTCTGGAAACACCATATATTTT. This chain connects TRBV18 to TRBJ1-3; no definite D call. This CDR3 is 17 amino acids long. Germline V gene sequence: CDR1 KGHSH, CDR2 LQKENI. Trimming stripped 0 bases from V and 0 bases from J, with 12 bases between.

This sequence joins TRBV28 and TRBJ1-2, with no clear D. Trimming pared 1 base from V and 1 base from J, leaving 10 bases between. The CDR3 is made up of 15 amino acids. Germline V gene data show CDR1 as MDHEN and CDR2 as SYDVKM. The CDR3 protein is CASSLLEANNYGYTF. In DNA form, the CDR3 reads TGTGCCAGCAGTTTATTAGAAGCCAATAACTATGGCTACACCTTC.

The chain combines TRBV19 with TRBJ2-5; D is ambiguous. Germline V gene data show CDR1 as LNHDA and CDR2 as SQIVND (reference sequence). The V end lost 6 bases, the J end lost 1 base, and 9 bases lay between the germline ends. The CDR3 contains 13 residues. CDR3 nucleotide sequence: TGTGCCAGTAGGCCCGGTGGCCAAGAGACCCAGTACTTC. Protein sequence: CASRPGGQETQYF.

The chain joins TRBV18 to TRBJ1-5; TRBD1 matches 11 bases. CDR1 and CDR2 from the germline V gene are KGHSH and LQKENI. Trimming at V came to 3 bases and at J to 7 bases, leaving 5 bases not matched to a gene. The length of the CDR3 is 15 residues. CDR3 DNA sequence: TGTGCCAGCTCACCGGGGACAGGGGGGCCACAGCCCCAGCATTTT. It encodes CASSPGTGGPQPQHF. Based on the CDR3 plus reference TRBV18 and TRBJ1-5, the full variable domain is NAGVMQNPRHLVRRRGQEARLRCSPMKGHSHVYWYRQLPEEGLKFMVYLQKENIIDESGMPKERFSAEFPKEGPSILRIQQVVRGDSAAYFCASSPGTGGPQPQHFGDGTRLSIL.

The chain joins TRBV7-2 to TRBJ2-7, with TRBD2 matching over 7 bases. Germline assignment: CDR1 SGHTA and CDR2 FQGNSA. V trimming: 7 bases; J trimming: 8 bases; junction bases outside the gene matches: 11. The CDR3 runs 13 residues. CDR3 coding DNA: TGTGCCAGCACCTCAATGGCGGGAGACAAGCAGTACTTC. This encodes CASTSMAGDKQYF.

The chain is built from TRBV4-2 and TRBJ2-1; 7 bases match TRBD1. V dropped 0 bases and J dropped 9; count of bases not matched to a gene: 8. Germline-derived CDR1 and CDR2 are LGHNA and YNFKEQ. The CDR3 is 15 residues long. CDR3 in DNA: TGTGCCAGCAGCCAAGACGGGACAGACCCTATTGAGCAGTTCTTC. Residues: CASSQDGTDPIEQFF.

The genes are TRBV7-9 and TRBJ2-3; D perhaps matches TRBD1 (5 bases). Germline values: CDR1 SEHNR, CDR2 FQNEAQ (reference sequence). There are 16 residues in the CDR3. Between the trimmed V and J ends, which lost 4 bases and 0 bases, there was a span of 14 bases. The CDR3 region is CASSSPGAPSTDTQYF. In nucleotides, the CDR3 is TGTGCCAGCAGCTCCCCTGGGGCGCCAAGCACAGATACGCAGTATTTT.

The chain employs TRBV6-6 and TRBJ2-3; D might be TRBD1 (6 bases). The ends were cut back, 5 bases at V and 2 bases at J, with 14 bases in the middle. Germline V lookup: CDR1 MNHNY, CDR2 SVGAGI (reference sequence). This CDR3 has 15 residues. CDR3 bases: TGTGCCAGCAGTCCCGGGGACAAAACCACAGATACGCAGTATTTT. Protein: CASSPGDKTTDTQYF.

The chain uses TRBV14 and TRBJ2-4, with a tentative D call TRBD1 (7 bases). V lost 5 bases and J 5 bases, leaving 10 bases between the germline ends. The CDR3 totals 13 residues. The germline gives CDR1 SGHDN, CDR2 FVKESK. The CDR3 here is CASSGRGENIQYF. The CDR3 region has the DNA TGTGCCAGCAGCGGCAGGGGGGAAAACATTCAGTACTTC.

In the case of this clone: One end of the junction varies from germline; a read error may be responsible. The CDR3: CASSQGSTDTQYF. The CDR3 DNA is TGTGCCAGCAGCCAAGGGAGCACCGATACGCAGTATTTT. V gene TRBV4-2 combines with J gene TRBJ2-3; D is undetermined. There are 13 residues in the CDR3. The germline V gene encodes CDR1 LGHNA and CDR2 YNFKEQ.

The chain joins TRBV10-3 to TRBJ2-7, with 9 bases lining up with TRBD2. Germline V gene data show CDR1 as ENHRY and CDR2 as SYGVKD. The J segment lost 4 bases and the V segment lost 3 bases, leaving 7 bases of the junction unmatched. The length of the CDR3 is 15 residues. Here the CDR3 reads CAISDNSGSRYEQYF. CDR3 sequence (DNA): TGTGCCATCAGTGATAATAGCGGGAGTAGGTACGAGCAGTACTTC.

The genes are TRBV6-1 and TRBJ1-5; 8 nucleotides agree with TRBD1. The CDR3 has 13 amino acids. The V and J ends lost 6 bases and 7 bases, in that order; junction bases with no gene match: 5. In germline, CDR1 is MNHNS, CDR2 SASEGT. The CDR3 here is CASRPGGEQPQHF. DNA of the CDR3: TGTGCCAGCAGACCAGGGGGCGAGCAGCCCCAGCATTTT.